A single sample is the source of the 7 T cell receptor beta chains below, sequenced in a study of blood T cell repertoires in COVID-19. Assay: immunoSEQ multiplex PCR; the TCRdb copy retains only in-frame clones and omits some. Of some 150,000 clones in the sample, 80% to 90% were seen once. The source material was peripheral blood. Receptor source: a woman aged 65 to 85 with acute or convalescent COVID-19.

This clone was observed a few times. The CDR3 spells CASSHITGTGRGDEKLFF. The CDR3 bases are TGTGCCAGCAGCCATATTACCGGGACAGGGAGAGGGGATGAAAAACTGTTTTTT. This chain connects TRBV4-2 to TRBJ1-4, with 9 bases lining up with TRBD1. The CDR3 totals 18 residues. The germline CDR1 and CDR2 sequences are LGHNA and YNFKEQ. J lost 6 bases, V lost 3 bases, and 14 bases had no gene match.

This rearrangement joins TRBV6-5 to TRBJ1-1, with 11 nucleotides matching TRBD1. This CDR3 has 15 amino acids. The germline CDR1 and CDR2 sequences are MNHEY and SVGAGI. V shed 5 bases and J 4 bases; nucleotides not matched to a gene: 6. As DNA, the CDR3 is TGTGCCAGCAGTAGACCCGGGACAGGGGGCACTGAAGCTTTCTTT. Protein product: CASSRPGTGGTEAFF.

The rearrangement links TRBV7-6 to TRBJ2-2, with 14 bases fitting TRBD2. The CDR3 has 15 amino acids. CDR1 and CDR2 (germline): SGHVS, FNYEAQ. The J segment lost 6 bases and the V segment lost 5 bases, leaving 2 bases of the junction unmatched. CDR3 residues: CASSPTSGGAGELFF. DNA of the CDR3: TGTGCCAGCAGCCCGACTAGCGGGGGGGCCGGGGAGCTGTTTTTT.

The gene calls are TRBV2 and TRBJ2-3; TRBD2 aligns across 7 bases. Per the germline V gene, CDR1 is SNHLY and CDR2 is FYNNEI. V was pared by 2 bases and J by 4 bases, with 12 bases of the junction left unmatched. The CDR3 runs 17 residues. The CDR3 DNA reads as TGTGCCAGCAGTGAACATGTGTCTAGCGGTAAAGCAGATACGCAGTATTTT. Protein sequence: CASSEHVSSGKADTQYF.

The CDR3 region is CASRLSGSPLHF. Here the CDR3 DNA reads TGTGCCAGCAGATTAAGCGGATCACCCCTCCACTTT. The chain recombines TRBV5-8 with TRBJ1-6; D not resolved. The germline gives CDR1 SGHTS, CDR2 YDEGEE. The germline V and J ends were trimmed by 5 bases and 10 bases, with 10 bases remaining between them. CDR3 length: 12 amino acids. The full variable domain, with the rest looked up from reference TRBV5-8 and TRBJ1-6, is EAGVTQSPTHLIKTRGQQATLRCSPISGHTSVYWYQQALGLGLQFLLWYDEGEERNRGNFPPRFSGRQFPNYSSELNVNALELEDSALYLCASRLSGSPLHFGNGTRLTVT.

This clone appeared a few times. CDR3 in DNA: TGTGCCATAGCCAGGGGGAATCAGAACACTGAAGCTTTCTTT. Its translation is CAIARGNQNTEAFF. The J gene is TRBJ1-1, the V gene TRBV10-3, with 7 bases identical to TRBD1. V lost 9 bases, J lost 1 base, and 8 bases stayed unmatched. CDR3 length: 14 residues. Germline lookup yields CDR1 ENHRY and CDR2 SYGVKD.

The CDR3 reads CASSPSSTNEKLFF. The CDR3 coding sequence is TGTGCCAGCTCACCGTCTTCAACTAATGAAAAACTGTTTTTT. The chain combines TRBV18 with TRBJ1-4; D unresolved. Germline V gene data show CDR1 as KGHSH and CDR2 as LQKENI. This CDR3 has 14 residues. The germline V and J ends were trimmed by 3 bases and 0 bases, with 5 bases remaining between them.